This T cell receptor (beta chain) was recorded in a study of cytomegalovirus exposure and HLA in healthy donors. General study results and limits: Researchers reported in a later analysis that a missense DCLRE1C variant was tied to TCR beta V- and J-gene trimming. Common viral pathogens (according to a later analysis) appeared linked to several of the most significant clusters.

The study ran its PCR with 60 Vbeta and 13 Jbeta primers. The assay was immunoSEQ multiplex PCR, and TCRdb's table has in-frame clones only and misses some. Seen here are over 150,000 clones, around nine tenths observed once, and the top ten hold about 0.9%. The CDR3 contains 14 residues. The junction had 7 bases not matched to a gene; V was cut back by 6 bases and J by 6 bases. CDR1 and CDR2 (germline): SNHLY, FYNNEI. When sampled, the donors appeared nominally healthy, though they likely had unrecorded immune exposures. Notes on this clone: The target antigen is unknown. Other nucleotide sequences in the sample specify the same CDR3.

The specimen was PBMCs. This receptor was obtained from a woman in her twenties or thirties in good health and CMV-seronegative. V gene TRBV2 combines with J gene TRBJ1-5; 8 bases match TRBD1. CDR3 DNA: TGTGCCAGCAGAGAGGCAGGGGGCCTTCAGCCCCAGCATTTT. It is translated as CASREAGGLQPQHF. Together with reference TRBV2 and TRBJ1-5, the CDR3 gives the full variable domain: EPEVTQTPSHQVTQMGQEVILRCVPISNHLYFYWYRQILGQKVEFLVSFYNNEISEKSEIFDDQFSVERPDGSNFTLKIRSTKLEDSAMYFCASREAGGLQPQHFGDGTRLSIL.